One sample yielded the 2 T cell receptor beta chains listed below, sequenced in a study of cytomegalovirus exposure and HLA in healthy donors. PCR amplification relied on 60 Vbeta primers (plus 13 Jbeta primers). Data came from immunoSEQ multiplex PCR; TCRdb stores just in-frame clones and leaves some out. There are 140,000 to 150,000 clones in the sample; roughly 77% occur only once, and approximately 3.8% lies in the top ten. The sequencing input was PBMCs. Source of these receptors: a male donor in good health and CMV-seronegative.

The chain carries TRBV19 and TRBJ1-1; 7 nucleotides line up with TRBD1. Trimming at V came to 7 bases and at J to 1 base, leaving 15 bases not matched to a gene. The CDR3 runs 17 residues. Per germline, CDR1 LNHDA and CDR2 SQIVND (reference sequence). The CDR3: CASKSGGITPKNTEAFF. The DNA of the CDR3 is TGTGCCAGTAAATCAGGGGGAATAACACCCAAGAACACTGAAGCTTTCTTT.

This chain joins TRBV5-1 and TRBJ2-7, with a possible D match to TRBD1 (6 bases). Trimming left V 0 bases short and J 9 bases short, with 13 bases between. The CDR3 totals 13 residues. Germline V lookup: CDR1 SGHRS, CDR2 YFSETQ. In DNA form, the CDR3 reads TGCGCCAGCAGCTTGGGGCAGGGGTTGACGCAGTACTTC. Protein: CASSLGQGLTQYF.